The 13 T cell receptor beta chains given below trace back to one sample, sequenced in a study of cytomegalovirus exposure and HLA in healthy donors. With 60 Vbeta and 13 Jbeta primers, the PCR was carried out. Assay: immunoSEQ multiplex PCR; the TCRdb copy retains only in-frame clones and omits some. The data contain approximately 150,000 clones, about four fifths of them singletons. The sequenced sample consisted of PBMCs. The receptors derive from a human donor in good health.

The chain combines TRBV5-5 with TRBJ2-6; TRBD1 is a possible D gene (6 bases). V gave up 8 bases and J gave up 4 bases, with 16 bases separating them. The CDR3 runs to 15 residues. Germline-derived CDR1 and CDR2 are SGHKS and YYEKEE (reference sequence). CDR3 residues: CASYKDSLGANVLTF. Written as DNA, the CDR3 is TGTGCCAGTTACAAGGACAGTCTGGGGGCCAACGTCCTGACTTTC.

The chain recombines TRBV4-1 with TRBJ2-7; 7 bases fit TRBD2. The J segment lost 2 bases and the V segment lost 6 bases, leaving 10 bases of the junction unmatched. CDR3 length: 15 amino acids. The germline V gene has CDR1 MGHRA and CDR2 YSYEKL. CDR3 nucleotide sequence: TGCGCCAGCAGGCGTCTCGGCGGGAGTACCTACGAGCAGTACTTC. Translation gives CASRRLGGSTYEQYF.

The V call is TRBV27, the J call TRBJ2-7, with no clear D. The CDR3 spans 15 residues. V was cut by 4 bases and J by 5 bases, with 18 bases left in between. Germline V gene lookup returns CDR1 MNHEY and CDR2 SMNVEV (reference sequence). CDR3 sequence (DNA): TGTGCCAGCAGTTCGATTTGGGCTTCACCTAACGAGCAGTACTTC. It yields the protein CASSSIWASPNEQYF.

V and J are TRBV7-9 and TRBJ2-7, with a weak D call TRBD1 (6 bases). The CDR3 loop spans 17 amino acids. Germline loops: CDR1 SEHNR, CDR2 FQNEAQ (reference sequence). Trimming shortened V by 10 bases and J by 3 bases, and 28 bases separated the two germline ends. CDR3 bases: TGTGCCACCACCGAGGTAGTGGGACAAAGCCGATTCTACGAGCAGTACTTC. The encoded protein is CATTEVVGQSRFYEQYF.

This rearrangement joins TRBV7-9 to TRBJ2-5; 9 bases align to TRBD1. The DNA end lines up better with TRBJ2-7; the J call may be wrong. Germline V CDR1 and CDR2: SEHNR, FQNEAQ (reference sequence). CDR3 size: 15 residues. CDR3 sequence (DNA): TGTGCCAGCAGCTTAGAGGGACAGGGTTTCTACGAGCAGTACTTC. It yields the protein CASSLEGQGFYEQYF.

The chain employs TRBV5-1 and TRBJ2-5; the match to TRBD2 covers 8 bases. Germline V CDR1 and CDR2: SGHRS, YFSETQ. The CDR3 runs to 16 residues. V dropped 6 bases and J dropped 4; count of bases not matched to a gene: 14. The CDR3: CASNLFSGIVGETQYF. CDR3 DNA sequence: TGCGCCAGCAATCTCTTTAGCGGGATCGTGGGAGAGACCCAGTACTTC.

V gene TRBV21-1 combines with J gene TRBJ2-5; the D call in the table, TRBD1, was not verified against the DNA. The DNA end is a closer match to TRBJ2-7, so the J assignment may be wrong. TRBV21-1 is an annotated pseudogene. The CDR3 contains 14 residues. The CDR3 loop reads CASSKVDRPYEQYF. The CDR3 DNA is TGTGCCAGCAGCAAGGTGGACAGGCCCTACGAGCAGTACTTC.

In the case of this clone: An end of the junction differs from the germline gene, which may be a read error. The rearrangement uses TRBV5-1 and TRBJ1-2, with D perhaps TRBD1 (6 bases). Germline values: CDR1 SGHRS, CDR2 YFSETQ. The CDR3 runs to 15 residues. The DNA of the CDR3 is TGCGCCAGCAGCCCATCCTACAGGGTAAACTATGGCTACCCCTTC. Translated, it gives CASSPSYRVNYGYPF. Filled out from reference TRBV5-1 and TRBJ1-2, the complete variable domain reads KAGVTQTPRYLIKTRGQQVTLSCSPISGHRSVSWYQQTPGQGLQFLFEYFSETQRNKGNFPGRFSGRQFSNSRSEMNVSTLELGDSALYLCASSPSYRVNYGYPFGSGTRLTVV.

This chain uses TRBV7-9 with TRBJ2-1, with D maybe TRBD1 (5 bases). Trimming took off 6 bases at V and 3 bases at J, with 9 bases between the two ends. CDR3 length equals 13 residues. Per germline, CDR1 SEHNR and CDR2 FQNEAQ (reference sequence). The chain's CDR3 is CASRTDSYNEQFF. The CDR3 coding sequence is TGTGCCAGCAGGACCGACAGCTACAATGAGCAGTTCTTC.

This clone was counted only a few times. The chain couples TRBV6-1 to TRBJ1-4; D is unclear. CDR1 is MNHNS and CDR2 is SASEGT in the germline V gene. The V and J ends lost 5 bases and 3 bases respectively, with 10 bases between them. CDR3 length: 14 amino acids. The CDR3 loop reads CASSFGRANEKLFF. The CDR3 DNA reads TGTGCCAGCAGTTTTGGGCGGGCTAATGAAAAACTGTTTTTT.

The chain employs TRBV10-3 and TRBJ1-1; D gene uncertain. The CDR3 has 14 residues. Germline V lookup: CDR1 ENHRY, CDR2 SYGVKD. Trimming stripped 6 bases from V and 2 bases from J, with 13 bases between. The CDR3 DNA sequence: TGTGCCATCAGGGCGGAGGGCCGAAACACTGAAGCTTTCTTT. Translated, it gives CAIRAEGRNTEAFF.

The chain recombines TRBV19 with TRBJ2-7, with TRBD2 matching over 10 bases. Germline V gene sequence: CDR1 LNHDA, CDR2 SQIVND (reference sequence). V was clipped by 10 bases and J by 5 bases; unmatched bases: 11. The length of the CDR3 is 14 residues. The CDR3 here is CATILAGGGHEQYF. CDR3 DNA sequence: TGTGCCACCATCTTAGCGGGAGGCGGTCACGAGCAGTACTTC.

The V and J genes are TRBV14 and TRBJ2-5; TRBD1 might be the D (6 bases). Per the germline V gene, CDR1 is SGHDN and CDR2 is FVKESK. The CDR3 totals 13 residues. Trimming took 5 bases from V and 5 from J, leaving 12 bases between them. CDR3 sequence reads: CASSVQGWETQYF. The CDR3, as DNA: TGTGCCAGCAGCGTACAGGGCTGGGAGACCCAGTACTTC.